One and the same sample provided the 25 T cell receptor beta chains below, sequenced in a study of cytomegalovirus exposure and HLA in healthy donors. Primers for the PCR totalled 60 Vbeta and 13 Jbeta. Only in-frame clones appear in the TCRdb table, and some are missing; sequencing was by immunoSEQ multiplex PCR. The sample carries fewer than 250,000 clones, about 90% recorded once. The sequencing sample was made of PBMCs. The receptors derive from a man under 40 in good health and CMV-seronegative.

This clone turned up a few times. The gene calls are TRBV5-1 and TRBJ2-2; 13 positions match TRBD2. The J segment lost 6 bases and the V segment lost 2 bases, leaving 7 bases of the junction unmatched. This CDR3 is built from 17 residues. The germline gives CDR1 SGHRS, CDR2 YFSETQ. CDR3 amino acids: CASSLGLAGAESGELFF. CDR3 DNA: TGCGCCAGCAGCTTAGGACTAGCGGGGGCGGAATCCGGGGAGCTGTTTTTT. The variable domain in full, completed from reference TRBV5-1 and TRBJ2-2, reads KAGVTQTPRYLIKTRGQQVTLSCSPISGHRSVSWYQQTPGQGLQFLFEYFSETQRNKGNFPGRFSGRQFSNSRSEMNVSTLELGDSALYLCASSLGLAGAESGELFFGEGSRLTVL.

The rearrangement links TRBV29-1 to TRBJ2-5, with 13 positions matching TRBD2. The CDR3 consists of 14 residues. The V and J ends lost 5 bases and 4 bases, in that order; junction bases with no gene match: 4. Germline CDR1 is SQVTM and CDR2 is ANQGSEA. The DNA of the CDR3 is TGCAGCGTTTGGACTAGCGGGAGAAGAGAGACCCAGTACTTC. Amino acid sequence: CSVWTSGRRETQYF.

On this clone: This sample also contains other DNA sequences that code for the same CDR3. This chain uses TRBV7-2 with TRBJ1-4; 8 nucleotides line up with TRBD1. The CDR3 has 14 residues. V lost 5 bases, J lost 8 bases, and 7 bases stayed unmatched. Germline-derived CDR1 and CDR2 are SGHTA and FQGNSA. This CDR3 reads CASSRGQGGEKLFF. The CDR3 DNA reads TGTGCCAGCAGCCGCGGACAGGGTGGGGAAAAACTGTTTTTT.

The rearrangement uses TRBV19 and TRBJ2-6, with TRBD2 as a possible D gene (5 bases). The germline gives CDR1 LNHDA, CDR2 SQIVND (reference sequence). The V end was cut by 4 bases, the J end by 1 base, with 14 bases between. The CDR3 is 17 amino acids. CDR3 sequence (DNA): TGTGCCAGTAGTACCGGGTCGCCGGGATCTGGGGCCAACGTCCTGACTTTC. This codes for CASSTGSPGSGANVLTF.

DNA for the CDR3: TGTGCCAGCAGCCTCTCTAGCAGAACCGGGGAGCTGTTTTTT. It is translated as CASSLSSRTGELFF. V is TRBV7-9 and J is TRBJ2-2, with D tentatively TRBD2 (5 bases). The V gene's germline CDR1 is SEHNR and CDR2 FQNEAQ (reference sequence). Between the trimmed V and J ends, which lost 5 bases and 5 bases, there was a span of 12 bases. CDR3 length: 14 residues. The whole variable domain, filled in from reference TRBV7-9 and TRBJ2-2, reads DTGVSQNPRHKITKRGQNVTFRCDPISEHNRLYWYRQTLGQGPEFLTYFQNEAQLEKSRLLSDRFSAERPKGSFSTLEIQRTEQGDSAMYLCASSLSSRTGELFFGEGSRLTVL.

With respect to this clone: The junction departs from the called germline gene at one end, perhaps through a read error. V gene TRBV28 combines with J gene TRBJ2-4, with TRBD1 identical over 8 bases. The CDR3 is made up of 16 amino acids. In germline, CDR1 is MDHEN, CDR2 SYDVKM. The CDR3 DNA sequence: TGTGCCAGCAGTTTACCCGAGACAGGGGCCAAAAACAGTCAGTACTTC. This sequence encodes CASSLPETGAKNSQYF.

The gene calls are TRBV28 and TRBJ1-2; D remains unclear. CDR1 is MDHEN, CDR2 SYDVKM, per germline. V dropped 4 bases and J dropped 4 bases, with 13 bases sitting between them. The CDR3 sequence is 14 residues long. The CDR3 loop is CASSSDGVFYGYTF. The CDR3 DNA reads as TGTGCCAGCAGTTCCGACGGGGTTTTCTATGGCTACACCTTC.

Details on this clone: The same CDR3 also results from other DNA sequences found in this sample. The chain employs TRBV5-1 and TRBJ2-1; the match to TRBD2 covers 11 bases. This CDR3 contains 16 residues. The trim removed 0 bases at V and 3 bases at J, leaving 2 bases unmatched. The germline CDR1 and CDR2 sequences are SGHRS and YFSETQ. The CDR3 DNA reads TGCGCCAGCAGCTTGGAACTAGCGGGGGACTACAATGAGCAGTTCTTC. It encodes CASSLELAGDYNEQFF.

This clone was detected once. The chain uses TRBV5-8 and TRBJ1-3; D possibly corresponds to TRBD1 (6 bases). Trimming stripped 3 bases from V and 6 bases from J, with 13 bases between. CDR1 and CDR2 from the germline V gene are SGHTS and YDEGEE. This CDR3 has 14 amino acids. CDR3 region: CASSWTTGLNTIYF. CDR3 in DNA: TGTGCCAGCAGCTGGACAACAGGGTTAAACACCATATATTTT.

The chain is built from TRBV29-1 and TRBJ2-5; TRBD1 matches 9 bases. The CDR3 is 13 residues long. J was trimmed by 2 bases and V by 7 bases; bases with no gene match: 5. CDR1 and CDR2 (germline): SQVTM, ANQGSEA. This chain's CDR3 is CSATGTGQETQYF. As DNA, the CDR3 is TGCAGCGCCACCGGGACAGGGCAAGAGACCCAGTACTTC.

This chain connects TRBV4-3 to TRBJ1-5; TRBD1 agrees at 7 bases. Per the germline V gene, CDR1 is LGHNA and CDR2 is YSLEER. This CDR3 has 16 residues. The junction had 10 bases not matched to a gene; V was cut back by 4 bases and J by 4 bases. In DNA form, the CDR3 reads TGCGCCAGCAGCCCTTCGACAGGGACCTGGAATCAGCCCCAGCATTTT. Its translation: CASSPSTGTWNQPQHF.

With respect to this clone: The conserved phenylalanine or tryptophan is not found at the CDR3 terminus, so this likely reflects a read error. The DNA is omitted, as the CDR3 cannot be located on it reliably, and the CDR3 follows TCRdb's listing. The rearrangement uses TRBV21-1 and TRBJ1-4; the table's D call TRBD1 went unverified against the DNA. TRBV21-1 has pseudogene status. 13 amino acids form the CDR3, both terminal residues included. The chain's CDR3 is CASSRGHPGQGFG.

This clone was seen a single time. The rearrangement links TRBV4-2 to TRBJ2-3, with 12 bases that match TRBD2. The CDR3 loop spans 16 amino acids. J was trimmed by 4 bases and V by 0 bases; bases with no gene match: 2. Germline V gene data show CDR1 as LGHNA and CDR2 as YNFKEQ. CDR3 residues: CASSQETSGRSDTQYF. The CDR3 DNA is TGTGCCAGCAGCCAAGAGACTAGCGGGAGATCAGATACGCAGTATTTT.

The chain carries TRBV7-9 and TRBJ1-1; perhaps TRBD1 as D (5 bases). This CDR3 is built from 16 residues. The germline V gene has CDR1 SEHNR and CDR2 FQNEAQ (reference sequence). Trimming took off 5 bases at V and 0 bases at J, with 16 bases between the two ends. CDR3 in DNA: TGTGCCAGCAGCCCCAAAGGTGGACACATGAACACTGAAGCTTTCTTT. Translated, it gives CASSPKGGHMNTEAFF.

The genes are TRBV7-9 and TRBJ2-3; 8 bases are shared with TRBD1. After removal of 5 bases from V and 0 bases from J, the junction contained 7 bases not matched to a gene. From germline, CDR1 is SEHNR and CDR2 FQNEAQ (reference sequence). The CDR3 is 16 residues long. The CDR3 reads CASSRYRGTSTDTQYF. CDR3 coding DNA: TGTGCCAGCAGCAGATACAGGGGGACTAGCACAGATACGCAGTATTTT.

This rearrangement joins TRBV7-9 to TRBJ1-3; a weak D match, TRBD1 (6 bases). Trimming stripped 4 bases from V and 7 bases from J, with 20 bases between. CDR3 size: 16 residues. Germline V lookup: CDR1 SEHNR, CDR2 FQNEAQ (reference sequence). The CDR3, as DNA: TGTGCCAGCAGCTCCCGACAGGTGATCCAAGGGAACACCATATATTTT. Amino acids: CASSSRQVIQGNTIYF.

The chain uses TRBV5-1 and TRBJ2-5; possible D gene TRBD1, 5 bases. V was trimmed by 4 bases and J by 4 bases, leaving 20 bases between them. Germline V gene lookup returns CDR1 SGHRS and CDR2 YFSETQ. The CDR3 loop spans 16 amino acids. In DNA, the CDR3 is TGCGCCAGCAGCCCCGGCCCGAAGGGGCGAGGAGAGACCCAGTACTTC. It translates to CASSPGPKGRGETQYF.

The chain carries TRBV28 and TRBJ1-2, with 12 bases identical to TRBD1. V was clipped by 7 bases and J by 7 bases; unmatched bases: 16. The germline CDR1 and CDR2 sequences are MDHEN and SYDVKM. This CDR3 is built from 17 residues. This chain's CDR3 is CASIGTGTGGIMRGYTF. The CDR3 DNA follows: TGTGCCAGCATTGGTACCGGGACAGGGGGCATTATGCGTGGCTACACCTTC.

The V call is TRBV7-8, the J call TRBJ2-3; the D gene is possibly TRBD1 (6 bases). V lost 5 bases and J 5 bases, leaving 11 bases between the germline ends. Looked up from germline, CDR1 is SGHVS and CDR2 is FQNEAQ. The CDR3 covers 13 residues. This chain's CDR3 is CASSNQGRDTQYF. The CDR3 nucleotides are TGTGCCAGCAGCAATCAGGGGAGAGATACGCAGTATTTT.

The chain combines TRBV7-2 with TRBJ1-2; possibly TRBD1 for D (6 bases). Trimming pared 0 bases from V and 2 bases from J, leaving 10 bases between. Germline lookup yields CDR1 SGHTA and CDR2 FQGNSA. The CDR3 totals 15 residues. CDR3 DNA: TGTGCCAGCAGCTTAGCGGGACACTTAAACTATGGCTACACCTTC. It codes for CASSLAGHLNYGYTF.

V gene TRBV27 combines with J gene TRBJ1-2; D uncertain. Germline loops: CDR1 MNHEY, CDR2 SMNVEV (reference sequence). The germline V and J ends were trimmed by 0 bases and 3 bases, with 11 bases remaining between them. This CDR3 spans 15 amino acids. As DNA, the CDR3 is TGTGCCAGCAGTTTATCGAGAGGCAATCACTATGGCTACACCTTC. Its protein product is CASSLSRGNHYGYTF.

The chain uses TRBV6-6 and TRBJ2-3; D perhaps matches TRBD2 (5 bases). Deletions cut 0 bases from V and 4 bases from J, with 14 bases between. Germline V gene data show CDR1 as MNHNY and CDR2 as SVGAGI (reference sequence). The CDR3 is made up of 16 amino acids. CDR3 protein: CASSYSSGVVADTQYF. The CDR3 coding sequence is TGTGCCAGCAGTTACTCCTCCGGGGTAGTCGCAGATACGCAGTATTTT.

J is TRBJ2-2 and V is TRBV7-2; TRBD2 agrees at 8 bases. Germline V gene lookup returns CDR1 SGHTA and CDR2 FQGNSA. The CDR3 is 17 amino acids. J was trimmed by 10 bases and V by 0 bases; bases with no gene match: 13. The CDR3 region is CASSLAYRGLGAVELFF. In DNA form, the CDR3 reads TGTGCCAGCAGCTTAGCGTATCGGGGACTAGGTGCTGTGGAGCTGTTTTTT.

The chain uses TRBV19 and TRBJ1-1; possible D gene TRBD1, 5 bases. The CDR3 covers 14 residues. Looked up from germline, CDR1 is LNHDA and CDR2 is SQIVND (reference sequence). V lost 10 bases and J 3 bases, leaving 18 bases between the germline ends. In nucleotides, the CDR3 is TGTGCCACTCTTAAGGGAGGGACGGACACTGAAGCTTTCTTT. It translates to CATLKGGTDTEAFF.

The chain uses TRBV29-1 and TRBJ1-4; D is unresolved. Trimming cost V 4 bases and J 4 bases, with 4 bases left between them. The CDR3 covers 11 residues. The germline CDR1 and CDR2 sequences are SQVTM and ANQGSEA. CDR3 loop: CSVVLNEKLFF. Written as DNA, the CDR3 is TGCAGCGTTGTCCTTAATGAAAAACTGTTTTTT.